One sample yielded the 14 T cell receptor beta chains listed below, sequenced in a study of cytomegalovirus exposure and HLA in healthy donors. Both 60 Vbeta primers and 13 Jbeta primers went into the PCR. Clones were read by immunoSEQ multiplex PCR, and TCRdb kept only the in-frame ones, dropping some. This sample has about 89,000 clones, with about 85% found just once. The sequencing input was PBMCs. The receptors derive from a female donor in good health and CMV-seropositive.

The chain combines TRBV30 with TRBJ1-3, with a weak D call TRBD1 (6 bases). From germline, CDR1 is GTSNPN and CDR2 SVGIG (reference sequence). The CDR3 spans 16 residues. V lost 1 base to trimming and J lost 0 bases, with 13 bases between them. CDR3 protein: CAWSGGQPSSGNTIYF. CDR3 in DNA: TGTGCCTGGAGTGGAGGACAGCCGAGCTCTGGAAACACCATATATTTT.

The chain employs TRBV6-5 and TRBJ2-1, with 9 bases aligning to TRBD2. V was clipped by 0 bases and J by 6 bases; unmatched bases: 6. CDR3 length: 16 residues. CDR1 and CDR2 from the germline V gene are MNHEY and SVGAGI. The CDR3 nucleotides read TGTGCCAGCAGTTACTCTGGACTAGCGCAGTTCAATGAGCAGTTCTTC. Translation: CASSYSGLAQFNEQFF.

The chain carries TRBV9 and TRBJ1-1, with TRBD1 identical over 8 bases. The CDR3 runs to 14 residues. J lost 0 bases, V lost 4 bases, and 2 bases had no gene match. The germline gives CDR1 SGDLS, CDR2 YYNGEE. CDR3 region: CASSRQGLNTEAFF. DNA for the CDR3: TGTGCCAGCAGCAGACAGGGGCTGAACACTGAAGCTTTCTTT.

CDR3 in DNA: TGTGCCAGCAGCCGGACAGGGAATAGCAATCAGCCCCAGCATTTT. As protein: CASSRTGNSNQPQHF. The chain combines TRBV7-9 with TRBJ1-5; TRBD1 matches 8 bases. The CDR3 has 15 residues. J was trimmed by 0 bases and V by 5 bases; bases with no gene match: 3. Per the germline V gene, CDR1 is SEHNR and CDR2 is FQNEAQ (reference sequence).

V usage is TRBV5-1 and J usage is TRBJ2-1; 8 bases match TRBD1. The CDR3 spans 15 residues. The V and J ends lost 4 bases and 8 bases, in that order; junction bases with no gene match: 11. Germline-derived CDR1 and CDR2 are SGHRS and YFSETQ. The CDR3 sequence is CASSLPGGQGDEQFF. The CDR3, as DNA: TGCGCCAGCAGCCTGCCTGGTGGACAGGGTGATGAGCAGTTCTTC.

V usage is TRBV7-9 and J usage is TRBJ1-1; no reliable D call. Deletions cut 8 bases from V and 2 bases from J, with 15 bases between. Per the germline V gene, CDR1 is SEHNR and CDR2 is FQNEAQ (reference sequence). The CDR3 length is 14 residues. DNA for the CDR3: TGTGCCAGCGGCCCCATCAAGACAAACACTGAAGCTTTCTTT. Amino acid sequence: CASGPIKTNTEAFF.

Remarks on this clone: Germline is not matched at one junction end, which may reflect a read error. The chain uses TRBV5-1 and TRBJ1-2; 10 bases map to TRBD1. Germline CDR1 is SGHRS and CDR2 is YFSETQ. The CDR3 has 15 amino acids. The CDR3 coding sequence is TGCGCCAGCAGGCTGACAGGGGGCGCACTGGGGGGCTACCCCTTC. Amino acids: CASRLTGGALGGYPF.

J is TRBJ2-2 and V is TRBV5-1; 7 bases map to TRBD1. The CDR3 spans 15 residues. V was pared by 4 bases and J by 4 bases, with 7 bases of the junction left unmatched. In germline, CDR1 is SGHRS, CDR2 YFSETQ. The CDR3 sequence is CASSRDSLTTGELFF. The CDR3 coding sequence is TGCGCCAGCAGCCGGGACAGTCTCACCACCGGGGAGCTGTTTTTT.

This clone was seen only a few times. This chain joins TRBV4-1 and TRBJ2-7; the match to TRBD2 covers 9 bases. The junction had 6 bases not matched to a gene; V was cut back by 0 bases and J by 6 bases. The germline CDR1 and CDR2 sequences are MGHRA and YSYEKL. The CDR3 extends over 15 amino acids. The chain's CDR3 is CASSQEDSGRGEQYF. For the CDR3, the DNA is TGCGCCAGCAGCCAAGAGGATAGCGGGAGAGGCGAGCAGTACTTC.

The V gene is TRBV6-6, the J gene TRBJ2-1; 13 bases line up with TRBD2. This CDR3 region has 16 residues. Trimming at V came to 5 bases and at J to 1 base, leaving 2 bases not matched to a gene. Germline loops: CDR1 MNHNY, CDR2 SVGAGI (reference sequence). CDR3 sequence reads: CASSRLAGGSYNEQFF. The CDR3 bases are TGTGCCAGCAGTAGACTAGCGGGAGGTTCCTACAATGAGCAGTTCTTC.

The V gene is TRBV7-9, the J gene TRBJ2-7; D is uncertain. This CDR3 region has 12 residues. V lost 1 base and J lost 3, with 4 bases in between. Germline V gene data show CDR1 as SEHNR and CDR2 as FQNEAQ (reference sequence). CDR3 amino acids: CASSLGVYEQYF. CDR3 sequence (DNA): TGTGCCAGCAGCTTAGGCGTCTACGAGCAGTACTTC.

V and J are TRBV7-2 and TRBJ2-7, with 7 bases matching TRBD1. V dropped 4 bases and J dropped 3; count of bases not matched to a gene: 9. This CDR3 has 15 residues. CDR1 and CDR2 from the germline V gene are SGHTA and FQGNSA. The CDR3 sequence: CASSSLPGQSYEQYF. For the CDR3, the DNA is TGTGCCAGCAGCTCCCTACCGGGACAGAGCTACGAGCAGTACTTC.

This chain uses TRBV18 with TRBJ1-4; D might be TRBD1 (5 bases). Per the germline V gene, CDR1 is KGHSH and CDR2 is LQKENI. V gave up 3 bases and J gave up 1 base, with 15 bases separating them. This CDR3 has 17 amino acids. DNA of the CDR3: TGTGCCAGCTCACCGCTGGTGAGGGGACTAACTAATGAAAAACTGTTTTTT. This gives the protein CASSPLVRGLTNEKLFF.

The V gene is TRBV6-1, the J gene TRBJ1-2; TRBD1 might be the D (5 bases). The CDR3 has 14 amino acids. Germline V gene sequence: CDR1 MNHNS, CDR2 SASEGT. Trimming took 2 bases from V and 5 from J, leaving 12 bases between them. The CDR3 region is CASSEISPGYGYTF. CDR3 DNA: TGTGCCAGCAGTGAAATTTCGCCAGGGTATGGCTACACCTTC.